The source of this TCR beta chain is a study of radiotherapy plus CTLA-4 blockade in lung cancer. The data were produced by immunoSEQ multiplex PCR, yet TCRdb's version contains in-frame clones alone and is incomplete. Among about 68,000 clones listed, less than 80% were seen once. This CDR3 is 14 amino acids long. Trimming left V 3 bases short and J 8 bases short, with 16 bases between. The V gene's germline CDR1 is GTSNPN and CDR2 SVGIG (reference sequence). The sequencing used peripheral blood, collected from a patient treated with radiotherapy plus ipilimumab. The rearrangement joins TRBV30 to TRBJ1-4; D is possibly TRBD1 (5 bases). The TCR sequence derives from a human donor with non-small cell lung cancer who had a complete response to radiotherapy plus ipilimumab. In nucleotides, the CDR3 is TGTGCCTGGAGCGGGGCTTTTGCGGGCGAAAAACTGTTTTTT. Translating gives CAWSGAFAGEKLFF.